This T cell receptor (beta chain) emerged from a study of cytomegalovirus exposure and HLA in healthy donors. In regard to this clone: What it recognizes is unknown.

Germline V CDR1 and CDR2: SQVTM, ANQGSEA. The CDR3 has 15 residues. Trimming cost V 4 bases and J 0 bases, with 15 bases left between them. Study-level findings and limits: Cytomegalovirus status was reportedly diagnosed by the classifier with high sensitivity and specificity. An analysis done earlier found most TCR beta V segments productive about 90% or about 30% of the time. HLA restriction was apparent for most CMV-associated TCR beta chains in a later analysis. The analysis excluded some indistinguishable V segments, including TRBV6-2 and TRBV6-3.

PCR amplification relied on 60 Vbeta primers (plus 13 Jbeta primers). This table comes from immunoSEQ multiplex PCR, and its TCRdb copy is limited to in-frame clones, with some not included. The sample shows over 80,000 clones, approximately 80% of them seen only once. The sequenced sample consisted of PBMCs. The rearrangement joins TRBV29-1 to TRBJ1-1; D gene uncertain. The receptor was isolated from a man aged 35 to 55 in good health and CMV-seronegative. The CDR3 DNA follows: TGCAGCGTTGTAGTGGGGTCGGGGATGAACACTGAAGCTTTCTTT. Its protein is CSVVVGSGMNTEAFF.